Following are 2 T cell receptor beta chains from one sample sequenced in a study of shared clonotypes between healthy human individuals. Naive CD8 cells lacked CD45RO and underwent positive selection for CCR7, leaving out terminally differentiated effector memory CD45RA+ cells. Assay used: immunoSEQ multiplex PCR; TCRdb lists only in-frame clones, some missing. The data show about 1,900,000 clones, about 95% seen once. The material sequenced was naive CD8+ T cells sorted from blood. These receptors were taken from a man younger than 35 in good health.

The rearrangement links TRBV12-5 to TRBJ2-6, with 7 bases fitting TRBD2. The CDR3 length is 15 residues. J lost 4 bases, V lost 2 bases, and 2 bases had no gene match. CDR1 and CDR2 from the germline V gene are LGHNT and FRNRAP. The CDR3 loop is CASGLPGRGANVLTF. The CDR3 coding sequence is TGTGCTAGTGGTTTGCCCGGGAGGGGGGCCAACGTCCTGACTTTC. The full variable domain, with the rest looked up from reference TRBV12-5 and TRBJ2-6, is DARVTQTPRHKVTEMGQEVTMRCQPILGHNTVFWYRQTMMQGLELLAYFRNRAPLDDSGMPKDRFSAEMPDATLATLKIQPSEPRDSAVYFCASGLPGRGANVLTFGAGSRLTVL.

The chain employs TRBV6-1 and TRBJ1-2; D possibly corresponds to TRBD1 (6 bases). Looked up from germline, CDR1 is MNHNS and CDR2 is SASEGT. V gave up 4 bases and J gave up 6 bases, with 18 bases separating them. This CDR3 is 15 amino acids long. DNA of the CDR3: TGTGCCAGCAGTGGACTCCTACATCCAGGGGATGGCTACACCTTC. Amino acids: CASSGLLHPGDGYTF.